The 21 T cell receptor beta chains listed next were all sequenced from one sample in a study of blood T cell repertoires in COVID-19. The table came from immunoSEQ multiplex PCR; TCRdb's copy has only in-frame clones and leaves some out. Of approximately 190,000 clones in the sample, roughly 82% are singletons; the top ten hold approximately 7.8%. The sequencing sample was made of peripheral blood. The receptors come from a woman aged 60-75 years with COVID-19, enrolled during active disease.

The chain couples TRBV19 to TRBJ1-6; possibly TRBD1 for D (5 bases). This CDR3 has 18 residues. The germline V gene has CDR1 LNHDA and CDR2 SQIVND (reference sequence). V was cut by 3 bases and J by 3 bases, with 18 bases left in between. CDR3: CASSIGQGGGSYNSPLHF. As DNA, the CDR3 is TGTGCCAGTAGTATCGGGCAGGGAGGAGGGAGCTATAATTCACCCCTCCACTTT.

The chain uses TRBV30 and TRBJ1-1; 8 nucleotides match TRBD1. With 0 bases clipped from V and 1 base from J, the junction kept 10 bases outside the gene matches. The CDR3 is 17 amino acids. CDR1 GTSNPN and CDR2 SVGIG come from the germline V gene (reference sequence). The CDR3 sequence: CAWSVRGSGTGNTEAFF. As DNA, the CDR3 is TGTGCCTGGAGTGTACGGGGATCCGGGACAGGGAACACTGAAGCTTTCTTT.

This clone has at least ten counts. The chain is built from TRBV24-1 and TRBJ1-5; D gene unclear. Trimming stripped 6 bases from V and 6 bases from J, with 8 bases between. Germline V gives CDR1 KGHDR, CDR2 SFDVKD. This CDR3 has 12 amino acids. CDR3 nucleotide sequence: TGTGCCACCAGTTCGGGAACTCAGCCCCAGCATTTT. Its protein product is CATSSGTQPQHF.

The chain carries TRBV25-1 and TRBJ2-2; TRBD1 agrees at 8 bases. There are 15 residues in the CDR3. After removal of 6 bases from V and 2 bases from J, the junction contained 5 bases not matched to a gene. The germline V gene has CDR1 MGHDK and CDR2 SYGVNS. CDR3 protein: CASRAPGGNTGELFF. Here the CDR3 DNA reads TGTGCCAGCAGGGCCCCAGGGGGCAACACCGGGGAGCTGTTTTTT.

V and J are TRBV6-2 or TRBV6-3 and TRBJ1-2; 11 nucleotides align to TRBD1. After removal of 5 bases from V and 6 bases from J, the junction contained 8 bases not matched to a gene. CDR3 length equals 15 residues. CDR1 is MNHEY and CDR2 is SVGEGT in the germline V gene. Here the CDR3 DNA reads TGTGCCAGCAGTGGGACAGGGGGGCTATCGAATGGCTACACCTTC. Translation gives CASSGTGGLSNGYTF.

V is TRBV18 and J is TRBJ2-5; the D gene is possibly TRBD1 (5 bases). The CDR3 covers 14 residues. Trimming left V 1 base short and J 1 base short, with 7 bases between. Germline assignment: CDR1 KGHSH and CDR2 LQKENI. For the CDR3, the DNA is TGTGCCAGCTCACCACGGGGCAGCCAAGAGACCCAGTACTTC. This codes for CASSPRGSQETQYF.

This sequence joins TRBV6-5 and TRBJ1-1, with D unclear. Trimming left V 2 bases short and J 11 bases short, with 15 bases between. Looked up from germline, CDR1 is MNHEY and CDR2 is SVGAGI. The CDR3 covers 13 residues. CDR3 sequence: CASSYRGPERAFF. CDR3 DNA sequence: TGTGCCAGCAGTTACCGGGGTCCAGAGCGGGCTTTCTTT.

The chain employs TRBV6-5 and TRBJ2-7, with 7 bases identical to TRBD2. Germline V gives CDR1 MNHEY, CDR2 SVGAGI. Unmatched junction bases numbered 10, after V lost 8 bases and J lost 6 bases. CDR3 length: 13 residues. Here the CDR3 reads CASGGERWSEQYF. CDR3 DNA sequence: TGTGCCAGCGGGGGGGAACGATGGTCCGAGCAGTACTTC.

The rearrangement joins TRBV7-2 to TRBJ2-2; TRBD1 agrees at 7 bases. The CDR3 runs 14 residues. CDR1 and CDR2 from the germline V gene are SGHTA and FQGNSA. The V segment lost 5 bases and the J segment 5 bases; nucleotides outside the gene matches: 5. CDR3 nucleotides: TGTGCCAGCAGCCCTAACAGGGGAACCGGGGAGCTGTTTTTT. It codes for CASSPNRGTGELFF.

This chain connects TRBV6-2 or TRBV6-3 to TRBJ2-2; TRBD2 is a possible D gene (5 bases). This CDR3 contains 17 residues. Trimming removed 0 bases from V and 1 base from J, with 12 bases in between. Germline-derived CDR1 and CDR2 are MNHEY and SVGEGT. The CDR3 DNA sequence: TGTGCCAGCAGTTACTCGGGCGAAGGAGGGAACACCGGGGAGCTGTTTTTT. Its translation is CASSYSGEGGNTGELFF.

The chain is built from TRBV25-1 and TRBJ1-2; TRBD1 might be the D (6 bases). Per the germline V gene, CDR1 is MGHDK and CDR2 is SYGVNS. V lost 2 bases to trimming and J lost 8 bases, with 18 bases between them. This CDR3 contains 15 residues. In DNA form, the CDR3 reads TGTGCCAGCAGTGAAAGCGCAGGGGTCACGGGGGGCTACACCTTC. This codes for CASSESAGVTGGYTF.

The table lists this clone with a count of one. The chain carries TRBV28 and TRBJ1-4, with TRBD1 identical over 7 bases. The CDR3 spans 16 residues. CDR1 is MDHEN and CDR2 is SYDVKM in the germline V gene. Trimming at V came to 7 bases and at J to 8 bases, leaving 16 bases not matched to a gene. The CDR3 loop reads CASTATGIRVGEKLFF. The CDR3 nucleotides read TGTGCCAGCACCGCGACAGGGATACGAGTTGGGGAAAAACTGTTTTTT.

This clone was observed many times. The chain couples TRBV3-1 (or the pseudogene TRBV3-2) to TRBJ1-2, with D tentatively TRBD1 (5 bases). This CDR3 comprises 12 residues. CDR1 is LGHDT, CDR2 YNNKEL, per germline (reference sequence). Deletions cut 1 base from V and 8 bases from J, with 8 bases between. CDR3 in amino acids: CASSQADRGYTF. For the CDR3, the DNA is TGTGCCAGCAGCCAAGCAGACAGAGGCTACACCTTC.

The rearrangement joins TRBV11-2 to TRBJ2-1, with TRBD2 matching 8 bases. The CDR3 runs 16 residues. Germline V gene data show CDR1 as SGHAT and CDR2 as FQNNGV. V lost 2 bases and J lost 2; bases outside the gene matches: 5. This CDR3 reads CASSLFSAGAYNEQFF. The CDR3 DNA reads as TGTGCCAGCAGCTTATTTTCAGCGGGGGCCTACAATGAGCAGTTCTTC.

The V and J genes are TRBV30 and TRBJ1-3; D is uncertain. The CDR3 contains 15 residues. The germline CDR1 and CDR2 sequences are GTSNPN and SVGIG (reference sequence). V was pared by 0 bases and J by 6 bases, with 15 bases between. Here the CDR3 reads CAWSVRSGVVNTIYF. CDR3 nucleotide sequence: TGTGCCTGGAGTGTACGATCGGGAGTTGTAAACACCATATATTTT.

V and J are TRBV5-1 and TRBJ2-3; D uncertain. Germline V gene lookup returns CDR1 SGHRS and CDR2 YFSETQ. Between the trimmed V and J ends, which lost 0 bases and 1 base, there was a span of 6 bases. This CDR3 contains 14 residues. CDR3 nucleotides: TGCGCCAGCAGCTTGGACTTTGGCACAGATACGCAGTATTTT. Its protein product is CASSLDFGTDTQYF. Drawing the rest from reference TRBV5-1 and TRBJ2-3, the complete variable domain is KAGVTQTPRYLIKTRGQQVTLSCSPISGHRSVSWYQQTPGQGLQFLFEYFSETQRNKGNFPGRFSGRQFSNSRSEMNVSTLELGDSALYLCASSLDFGTDTQYFGPGTRLTVL.

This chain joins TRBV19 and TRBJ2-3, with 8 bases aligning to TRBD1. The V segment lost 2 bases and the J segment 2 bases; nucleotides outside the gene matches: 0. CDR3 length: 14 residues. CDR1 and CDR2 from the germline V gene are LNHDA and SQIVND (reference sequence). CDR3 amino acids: CASSIQGATDTQYF. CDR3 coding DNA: TGTGCCAGTAGTATACAGGGGGCCACAGATACGCAGTATTTT.

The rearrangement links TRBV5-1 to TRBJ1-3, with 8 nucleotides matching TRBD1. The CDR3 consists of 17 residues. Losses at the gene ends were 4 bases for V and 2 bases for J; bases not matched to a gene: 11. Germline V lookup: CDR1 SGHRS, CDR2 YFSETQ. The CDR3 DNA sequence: TGCGCCAGCAGCCCCGGAACCCGGACAGGGCCTGGAAACACCATATATTTT. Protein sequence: CASSPGTRTGPGNTIYF. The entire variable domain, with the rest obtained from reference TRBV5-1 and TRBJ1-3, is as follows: KAGVTQTPRYLIKTRGQQVTLSCSPISGHRSVSWYQQTPGQGLQFLFEYFSETQRNKGNFPGRFSGRQFSNSRSEMNVSTLELGDSALYLCASSPGTRTGPGNTIYFGEGSWLTVV.

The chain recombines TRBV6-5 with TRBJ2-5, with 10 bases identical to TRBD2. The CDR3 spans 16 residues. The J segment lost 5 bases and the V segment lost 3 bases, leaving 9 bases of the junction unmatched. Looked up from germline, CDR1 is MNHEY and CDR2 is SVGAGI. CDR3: CASSYSGGRNLETQYF. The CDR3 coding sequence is TGTGCCAGCAGTTATAGCGGGGGGCGAAATTTGGAGACCCAGTACTTC.

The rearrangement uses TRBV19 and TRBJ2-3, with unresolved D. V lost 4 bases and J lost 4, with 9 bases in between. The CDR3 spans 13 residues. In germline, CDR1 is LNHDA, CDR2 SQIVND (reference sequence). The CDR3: CASSKWAADTQYF. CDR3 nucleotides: TGTGCCAGTAGTAAGTGGGCTGCAGATACGCAGTATTTT.

The DNA for the CDR3 is TGTGCCAGCAGCTTACGAACGGACAGGGCAGAGACCCAGTACTTC. Protein product: CASSLRTDRAETQYF. V usage is TRBV5-5 and J usage is TRBJ2-5; 8 bases are a match to TRBD1. CDR1 and CDR2 (germline): SGHKS, YYEKEE (reference sequence). J gave up 4 bases and V 2 bases, and 7 bases lay outside the gene matches. The CDR3 spans 15 residues.